This T cell receptor (beta chain) was documented in a study of long-term antiretroviral therapy in people with HIV. Whole-study results and caveats: Whichever time point was examined, clones expanded before ART dominated the repertoire. Repertoires in HIV (unlike those of controls) had narrower CDR3 length ranges.

A remark on this clone: Its antigen is as yet unknown. Different DNA sequences within this sample yield the same CDR3.

Runs used v3.0 of the immunoSEQ assay and were done at survey level. TCRdb's table, derived via immunoSEQ multiplex PCR, lists solely in-frame clones and lacks some. The table includes about 28,000 clones, roughly 84% detected once. Treatment for all HIV-infected participants took place in the United States. This CDR3 is 14 amino acids long. Germline V lookup: CDR1 MNHEY, CDR2 SMNVEV (reference sequence). Trimming shortened V by 5 bases and J by 2 bases, and 12 bases separated the two germline ends. The source is a young man with HIV. This material consisted of unsorted PBMCs, taken 0.4 years after starting antiretroviral therapy. The chain employs TRBV27 and TRBJ1-1; D ambiguous. CDR3 nucleotide sequence: TGTGCCAGCAGTCCACGGACGGGTAACACTGAAGCTTTCTTT. It translates to CASSPRTGNTEAFF.